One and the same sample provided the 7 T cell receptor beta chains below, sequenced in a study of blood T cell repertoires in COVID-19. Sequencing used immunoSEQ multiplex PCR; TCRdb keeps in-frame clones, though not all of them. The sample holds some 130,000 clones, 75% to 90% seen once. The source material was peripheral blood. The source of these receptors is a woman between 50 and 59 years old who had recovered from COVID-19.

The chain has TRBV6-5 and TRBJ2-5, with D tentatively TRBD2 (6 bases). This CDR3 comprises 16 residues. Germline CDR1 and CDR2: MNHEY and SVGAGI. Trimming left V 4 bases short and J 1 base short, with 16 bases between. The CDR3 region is CASSSSGLPGQETQYF. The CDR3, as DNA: TGTGCCAGCAGTTCATCCGGACTACCCGGCCAAGAGACCCAGTACTTC.

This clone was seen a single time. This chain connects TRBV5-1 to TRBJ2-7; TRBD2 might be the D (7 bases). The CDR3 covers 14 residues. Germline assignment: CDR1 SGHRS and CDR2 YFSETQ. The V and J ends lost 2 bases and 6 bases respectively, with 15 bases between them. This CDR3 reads CASSFSGGLGEQYF. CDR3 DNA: TGCGCCAGCAGCTTTTCCGGGGGGCTAGGCGAGCAGTACTTC.

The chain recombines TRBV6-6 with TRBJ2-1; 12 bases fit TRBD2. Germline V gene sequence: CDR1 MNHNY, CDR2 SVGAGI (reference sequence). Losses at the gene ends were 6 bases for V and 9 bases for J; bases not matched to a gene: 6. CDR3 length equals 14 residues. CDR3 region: CASRPSGGAVEQFF. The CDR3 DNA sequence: TGTGCCAGCAGGCCTAGCGGGGGGGCCGTTGAGCAGTTCTTC.

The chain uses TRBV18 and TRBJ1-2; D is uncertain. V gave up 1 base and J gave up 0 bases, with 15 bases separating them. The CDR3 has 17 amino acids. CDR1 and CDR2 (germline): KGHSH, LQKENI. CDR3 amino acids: CASSPQRRDHTNYGYTF. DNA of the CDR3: TGTGCCAGCTCACCACAAAGGAGAGACCATACTAACTATGGCTACACCTTC.

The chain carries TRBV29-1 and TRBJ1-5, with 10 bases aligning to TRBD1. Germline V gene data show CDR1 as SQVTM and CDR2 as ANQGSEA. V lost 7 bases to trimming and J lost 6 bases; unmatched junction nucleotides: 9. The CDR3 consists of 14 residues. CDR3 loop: CSAQTGGAGQPQHF. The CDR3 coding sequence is TGCAGCGCCCAGACAGGGGGCGCCGGTCAGCCCCAGCATTTT.

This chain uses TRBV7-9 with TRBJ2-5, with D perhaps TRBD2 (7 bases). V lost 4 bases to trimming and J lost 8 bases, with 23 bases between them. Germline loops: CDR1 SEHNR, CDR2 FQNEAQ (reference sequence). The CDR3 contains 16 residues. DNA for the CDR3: TGTGCCAGCAGCTCGTATGGGGGGGGCGGACCCGTTACCCAGTACTTC. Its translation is CASSSYGGGGPVTQYF.

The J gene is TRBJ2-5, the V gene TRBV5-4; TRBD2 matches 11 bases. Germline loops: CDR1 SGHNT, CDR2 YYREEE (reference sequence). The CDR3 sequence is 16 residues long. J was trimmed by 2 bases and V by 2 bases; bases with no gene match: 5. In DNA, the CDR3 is TGTGCCAGCAGCTTACTCCTAGCGGGGGGACAAGAGACCCAGTACTTC. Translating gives CASSLLLAGGQETQYF.